This TCR beta chain was recorded in a study of shared clonotypes between healthy human individuals. Study-wide points: It was the non-shared clonotypes that had lower generation probabilities than clonotypes shared by all four donors.

Of note for this clone: Its antigen is undetermined.

It was across several immunoSEQ plates that each subset's genomic DNA was evenly split. TCRdb's table, derived via immunoSEQ multiplex PCR, lists solely in-frame clones and lacks some. The table has roughly 2.5 million clones, around 90% seen once. The healthy adult donors were HIV-negative and reported no recent acute infections or vaccinations. Germline V CDR1 and CDR2: SGHNT, YENEEA. Trimming stripped 3 bases from V and 3 bases from J, with 13 bases between. This CDR3 region has 15 residues. The sequenced sample was naive CD4+ T cells sorted from blood. Subset: CD45RA+ positively selected. This clonotype was obtained from a man between 18 and 35 years old in good health. The chain recombines TRBV11-3 with TRBJ2-3; D is perhaps TRBD2 (5 bases). The CDR3, as DNA: TGTGCCAGCAGCTTGGAAGGGAGTAAAACAGATACGCAGTATTTT. Translated: CASSLEGSKTDTQYF. Looking up the rest from reference TRBV11-3 and TRBJ2-3 gives the full variable domain: EAGVVQSPRYKIIEKKQPVAFWCNPISGHNTLYWYLQNLGQGPELLIRYENEEAVDDSQLPKDRFSAERLKGVDSTLKIQPAELGDSAVYLCASSLEGSKTDTQYFGPGTRLTVL.